This is a list of T cell receptor beta chains from one sample in a study of blood T cells in healthy people across ages. TCRdb used MiXCR to reprocess the 5' RACE reads, holding one entry per CDR3 protein. The sample has about 760,000 distinct CDR3 sequences; about 56% are singletons. Specimen: blood. The receptor source for this set is a man between 35 and 55 years old in good health. Each CDR3 is given with its conserved first and last residue. A D gene is named only where the DNA matches it firmly. Rows may omit the clone size; those that give it use once, few, many or a size class.

j_gene: TRBJ1-1; len: 12; v_gene: TRBV3-1; abundance: NA; d_gene: NA; CDR3nt: TGTGCCAGCAGCCGACTTGACGCTGAAGCTTTCTTT; CDR3aa: CASSRLDAEAFF
j_gene: TRBJ1-4; len: 16; v_gene: TRBV4-1; abundance: NA; d_gene: NA; CDR3nt: TGCGCCAGCAGCCAAGATCCGGGGGCCGGCAATGAAAAACTGTTTTTT; CDR3aa: CASSQDPGAGNEKLFF
j_gene: TRBJ1-2; len: 15; v_gene: TRBV4-2; abundance: once; d_gene: TRBD1; CDR3nt: TGTGCCAGCAGCGGAAGGGACAGGGAATCTACTGGCTACACCTTC; CDR3aa: CASSGRDRESTGYTF
j_gene: TRBJ2-5; len: 15; v_gene: TRBV6-6; abundance: few; d_gene: NA; CDR3nt: TGTGCCAGCAGTTACCGGGCAGCAAGACAAGAGACCCAGTACTTC; CDR3aa: CASSYRAARQETQYF
j_gene: TRBJ2-5; len: 16; v_gene: TRBV28; abundance: few; d_gene: NA; CDR3nt: TGTGCCAGCAGTTTACCCCGAGGGGAAGGGGAGGAGACCCAGTACTTC; CDR3aa: CASSLPRGEGEETQYF
j_gene: TRBJ2-3; len: 10; v_gene: TRBV20-1; abundance: few; d_gene: NA; CDR3nt: TGCAGTACGTGGCGAGATACGCAGTATTTT; CDR3aa: CSTWRDTQYF
j_gene: TRBJ2-1; len: 14; v_gene: TRBV20-1; abundance: NA; d_gene: NA; CDR3nt: TGCAGTGCTAGGCTCGGCGCCCTCTACAATGAGCAGTTCTTC; CDR3aa: CSARLGALYNEQFF
j_gene: TRBJ2-7; len: 14; v_gene: TRBV27; abundance: NA; d_gene: NA; CDR3nt: TGTGCCAGCAGTTTAACGAGGGGGGCCCACGAGCAGTACTTC; CDR3aa: CASSLTRGAHEQYF
j_gene: TRBJ2-3; len: 16; v_gene: TRBV9; abundance: NA; d_gene: TRBD1; CDR3nt: TGTGCCAGCAGCGCGGGCGACAGGGATAGTACAGATACGCAGTATTTT; CDR3aa: CASSAGDRDSTDTQYF
j_gene: TRBJ2-1; len: 15; v_gene: TRBV24-1; abundance: NA; d_gene: TRBD1; CDR3nt: TGTGCCACCAGTGATCCTGACAGGGTTAACAATGAGCAGTTCTTC; CDR3aa: CATSDPDRVNNEQFF
j_gene: TRBJ2-1; len: 12; v_gene: TRBV27; abundance: NA; d_gene: NA; CDR3nt: TGTGCCAGTGGAAGGGGGGATAATGAGCAGTTCTTC; CDR3aa: CASGRGDNEQFF
j_gene: TRBJ2-4; len: 14; v_gene: TRBV7-2; abundance: NA; d_gene: NA; CDR3nt: TGTGCCAGCAGCTTAGAGGGAGCCCAAAACATTCAGTACTTC; CDR3aa: CASSLEGAQNIQYF
j_gene: TRBJ2-5; len: 14; v_gene: TRBV27; abundance: few; d_gene: NA; CDR3nt: TGTGCCAGCAGCCGATTCCGCCCCCAAGAGACCCAGTACTTC; CDR3aa: CASSRFRPQETQYF
j_gene: TRBJ2-7; len: 15; v_gene: TRBV5-1; abundance: few; d_gene: NA; CDR3nt: TGCGCCAGCAGCTTGGAGACGGTGGGCCTTTACGAGCAGTACTTC; CDR3aa: CASSLETVGLYEQYF
j_gene: TRBJ1-2; len: 16; v_gene: TRBV9; abundance: NA; d_gene: NA; CDR3nt: TGTGCCAGCAGCGTATTCTCTGTCGGGCAAAGCTATGGCTACACCTTC; CDR3aa: CASSVFSVGQSYGYTF
j_gene: TRBJ2-7; len: 16; v_gene: TRBV5-1; abundance: few; d_gene: NA; CDR3nt: TGCGCCAGCAGCTTGGGTCCCGCGGGGCCGTCCTACGAGCAGTACTTC; CDR3aa: CASSLGPAGPSYEQYF
j_gene: TRBJ2-7; len: 17; v_gene: TRBV6-2/TRBV6-3; abundance: NA; d_gene: NA; CDR3nt: TGTGCCAGCAGTTACTCGCTCGGGAGCAGAAAAGTATACGAGCAGTACTTC; CDR3aa: CASSYSLGSRKVYEQYF
j_gene: TRBJ1-2; len: 16; v_gene: TRBV5-5; abundance: NA; d_gene: TRBD1; CDR3nt: TGTGCCAGCAGCTTGGCTCCGGGACAGGGAAGGTATGGCTACACCTTC; CDR3aa: CASSLAPGQGRYGYTF
j_gene: TRBJ1-1; len: 15; v_gene: TRBV7-2; abundance: NA; d_gene: NA; CDR3nt: TGTGCCAGCAGCTTAGAAGGGGGAGTGGACACTGAAGCTTTCTTT; CDR3aa: CASSLEGGVDTEAFF
j_gene: TRBJ2-5; len: 15; v_gene: TRBV28; abundance: NA; d_gene: TRBD1; CDR3nt: TGTGCCAGCCTCCACCCCTGGGACAGGGAAGAGACCCAGTACTTC; CDR3aa: CASLHPWDREETQYF
j_gene: TRBJ2-7; len: 14; v_gene: TRBV20-1; abundance: NA; d_gene: TRBD2; CDR3nt: TGCAGTGCTAGAGTTGTTAGCGGGGTCTACGAGCAGTACTTC; CDR3aa: CSARVVSGVYEQYF
j_gene: TRBJ1-2; len: 15; v_gene: TRBV10-3; abundance: few; d_gene: NA; CDR3nt: TGTGCCATCAGTGAGTCGACGCAGATTAACTATGGCTACACCTTC; CDR3aa: CAISESTQINYGYTF
j_gene: TRBJ2-1; len: 13; v_gene: TRBV4-2; abundance: few; d_gene: TRBD2; CDR3nt: TGTGCCAGCAGCAACGGACTAGCTGGTGAGCAGTTCTTC; CDR3aa: CASSNGLAGEQFF
j_gene: TRBJ2-5; len: 16; v_gene: TRBV28; abundance: NA; d_gene: TRBD1; CDR3nt: TGTGCCAGCAGTTTCGGAGGACAGGGGGCTATGGGGACCCAGTACTTC; CDR3aa: CASSFGGQGAMGTQYF
j_gene: TRBJ2-1; len: 15; v_gene: TRBV20-1; abundance: NA; d_gene: TRBD1; CDR3nt: TGCAGTTCGACCCAGGGGGCTGGAGCGATCAATGAGCAGTTCTTC; CDR3aa: CSSTQGAGAINEQFF
j_gene: TRBJ2-7; len: 13; v_gene: TRBV6-5; abundance: NA; d_gene: TRBD1; CDR3nt: TGTGCCAGCAGTAACAGGGGCAGGGGGGAGCAGTACTTC; CDR3aa: CASSNRGRGEQYF
j_gene: TRBJ2-7; len: 14; v_gene: TRBV28; abundance: NA; d_gene: TRBD1; CDR3nt: TGTGCCAGCGTAACAGGGGGCAGCCCGTACGAGCAGTACTTC; CDR3aa: CASVTGGSPYEQYF
j_gene: TRBJ1-5; len: 18; v_gene: TRBV5-6; abundance: NA; d_gene: TRBD1; CDR3nt: TGTGCCAGCAGCTTGTCTTTGAGTCGGGACAGGGGTGGTCAGCCCCAGCATTTT; CDR3aa: CASSLSLSRDRGGQPQHF
j_gene: TRBJ2-1; len: 21; v_gene: TRBV18; abundance: few; d_gene: TRBD2; CDR3nt: TGTGCCAGCTCACCACCTGGGGGGAGCGGACTAGCGGGAAGCTCCTACAATGAGCAGTTCTTC; CDR3aa: CASSPPGGSGLAGSSYNEQFF
j_gene: TRBJ2-5; len: 16; v_gene: TRBV7-2; abundance: NA; d_gene: NA; CDR3nt: TGTGCCAGCAGCTTCGCCCGGGGGGCCGCCTACAATGAGCAGTACTTC; CDR3aa: CASSFARGAAYNEQYF
j_gene: TRBJ2-3; len: 18; v_gene: TRBV6-5; abundance: NA; d_gene: TRBD2; CDR3nt: TGTGCCAGCGTTATTGACCTAGCGGGGGCCTTTAGCACAGATACGCAGTATTTT; CDR3aa: CASVIDLAGAFSTDTQYF
j_gene: TRBJ2-1; len: 17; v_gene: TRBV4-2; abundance: NA; d_gene: TRBD2; CDR3nt: TGTGCCAGCAGCCAAGCATCTAGCGGGGGCTGGGACAATGAGCAGTTCTTC; CDR3aa: CASSQASSGGWDNEQFF
j_gene: TRBJ2-7; len: 13; v_gene: TRBV27; abundance: NA; d_gene: NA; CDR3nt: TGTGCCAGCAGTCCAGGGTTTCGAGGCGAGCAGTACTTC; CDR3aa: CASSPGFRGEQYF
j_gene: TRBJ2-1; len: 13; v_gene: TRBV7-7; abundance: few; d_gene: TRBD2; CDR3nt: TGTGCCAGCAGCTCCGGACTAGGCGATGAGCAGTTCTTC; CDR3aa: CASSSGLGDEQFF
j_gene: TRBJ2-2; len: 13; v_gene: TRBV29-1; abundance: few; d_gene: NA; CDR3nt: TGCAGCGTTAGCACAGGACGGACCGGGGAGCTGTTTTTT; CDR3aa: CSVSTGRTGELFF
j_gene: TRBJ1-4; len: 13; v_gene: TRBV27; abundance: few; d_gene: NA; CDR3nt: TGTGCCAGCAGTTTAAGGGATAATTTCATACTGTTTTTT; CDR3aa: CASSLRDNFILFF
j_gene: TRBJ2-3; len: 14; v_gene: TRBV29-1; abundance: NA; d_gene: TRBD2; CDR3nt: TGCAGCGTTTTCCAGTCGGGAGGGGCGGATACGCAGTATTTT; CDR3aa: CSVFQSGGADTQYF
j_gene: TRBJ2-1; len: 15; v_gene: TRBV7-2; abundance: few; d_gene: NA; CDR3nt: TGTGCCAGCAGCTTAATGCCCGGGAGTTACAATGAGCAGTTCTTC; CDR3aa: CASSLMPGSYNEQFF
j_gene: TRBJ2-5; len: 13; v_gene: TRBV29-1; abundance: few; d_gene: TRBD1; CDR3nt: TGCAGCGTTGAAGGGACAGGGGCAGAGACCCAGTACTTC; CDR3aa: CSVEGTGAETQYF
j_gene: TRBJ2-5; len: 20; v_gene: TRBV12-5; abundance: NA; d_gene: NA; CDR3nt: TGTGCTAGTGGTTTGGTCGCAGGGTGGGGTCGGAGTCGGAACCAAGAGACCCAGTACTTC; CDR3aa: CASGLVAGWGRSRNQETQYF
j_gene: TRBJ2-5; len: 16; v_gene: TRBV10-3; abundance: NA; d_gene: NA; CDR3nt: TGTGCCATCAGTGAGCCGGCGGGAACTACACAAGAGACCCAGTACTTC; CDR3aa: CAISEPAGTTQETQYF
j_gene: TRBJ2-1; len: 17; v_gene: TRBV4-3; abundance: NA; d_gene: NA; CDR3nt: TGCGCCAGCAGCCAAGATATTATGCAGGGGGGCTTCTACGAGCAGTTCTTC; CDR3aa: CASSQDIMQGGFYEQFF
j_gene: TRBJ1-2; len: 12; v_gene: TRBV3-1; abundance: NA; d_gene: NA; CDR3nt: TGTGCCAGCAGCCAAATCTCTTCCCCCTACACCTTC; CDR3aa: CASSQISSPYTF
j_gene: TRBJ2-3; len: 16; v_gene: TRBV7-9; abundance: NA; d_gene: NA; CDR3nt: TGTGCCAGCAGCTTAGCGCCGGGGTCGGGCACAGATACGCAGTATTTT; CDR3aa: CASSLAPGSGTDTQYF
j_gene: TRBJ2-7; len: 15; v_gene: TRBV4-2; abundance: NA; d_gene: TRBD1; CDR3nt: TGTGCCAGCAGCCAGATTGCGGGACAGGGGCGCGAGCAGTCCTTC; CDR3aa: CASSQIAGQGREQSF
j_gene: TRBJ1-2; len: 19; v_gene: TRBV10-3; abundance: NA; d_gene: NA; CDR3nt: TGTGCCCATAAGGCCAATCATGCGGTTGCGGGGCAGCCTAACTATGGCTACACCTTC; CDR3aa: CAHKANHAVAGQPNYGYTF
j_gene: TRBJ1-2; len: 13; v_gene: TRBV12-3/TRBV12-4; abundance: NA; d_gene: NA; CDR3nt: TGTGCTACAAGCCACGGCGTACAATATGGCTACACCTTC; CDR3aa: CATSHGVQYGYTF